This T cell receptor beta chain came from a study of blood T cell repertoires in COVID-19. As for the study in general: Both acute and convalescent COVID-19 samples were obtained from the United States, Italy and Spain. T cells, B-cell-depleted T cells, or PBMCs provided the cDNA or gDNA that served as material.

Study processing details: Counts of nucleated cells, estimated from reference gene primer amplification, were obtained. The table came from immunoSEQ multiplex PCR; TCRdb's copy has only in-frame clones and leaves some out. Clonal size and the V and J genes are those of that table, whereas D and trimming came from the DNA. Among around 55,000 clones, roughly 90% were seen once, and the ten largest hold 3.5% to 4%. The CDR3 covers 11 residues. Trimming cost V 6 bases and J 4 bases, with 6 bases left between them. The germline V gene has CDR1 SNHLY and CDR2 FYNNEI. Patients from Seattle were sampled longitudinally, starting during active infection.

Sample: peripheral blood. The TCR was taken from a man between 35 and 55 years old with COVID-19, enrolled during active disease. The chain recombines TRBV2 with TRBJ2-5; D gene uncertain. DNA for the CDR3: TGTGCCAGCAGCTACTCAGAGACCCAGTACTTC. Amino acid sequence: CASSYSETQYF.